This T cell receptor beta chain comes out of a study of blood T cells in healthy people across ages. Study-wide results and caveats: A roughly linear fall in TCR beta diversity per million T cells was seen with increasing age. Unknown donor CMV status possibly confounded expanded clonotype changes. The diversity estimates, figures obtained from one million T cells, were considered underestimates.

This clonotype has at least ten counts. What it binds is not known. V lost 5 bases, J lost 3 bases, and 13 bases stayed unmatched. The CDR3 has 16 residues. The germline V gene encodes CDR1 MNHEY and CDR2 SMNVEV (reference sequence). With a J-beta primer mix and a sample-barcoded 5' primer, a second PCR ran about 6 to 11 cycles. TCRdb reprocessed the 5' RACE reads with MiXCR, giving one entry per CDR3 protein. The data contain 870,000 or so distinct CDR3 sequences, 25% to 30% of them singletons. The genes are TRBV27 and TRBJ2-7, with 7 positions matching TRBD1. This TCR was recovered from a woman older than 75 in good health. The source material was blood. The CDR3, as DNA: TGTGCCAGCAGTCCCCGGTACGGACAGGCCTACTACGAGCAGTACTTC. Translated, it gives CASSPRYGQAYYEQYF.